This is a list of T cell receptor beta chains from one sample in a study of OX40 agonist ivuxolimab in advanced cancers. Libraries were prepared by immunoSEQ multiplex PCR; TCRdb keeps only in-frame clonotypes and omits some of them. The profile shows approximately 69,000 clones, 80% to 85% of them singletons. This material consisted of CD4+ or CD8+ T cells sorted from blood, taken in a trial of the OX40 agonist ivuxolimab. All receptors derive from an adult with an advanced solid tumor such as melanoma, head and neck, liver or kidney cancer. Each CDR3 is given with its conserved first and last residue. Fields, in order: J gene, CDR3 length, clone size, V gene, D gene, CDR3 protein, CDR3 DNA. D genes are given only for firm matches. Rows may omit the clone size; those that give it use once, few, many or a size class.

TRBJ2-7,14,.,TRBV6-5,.,CASSSGTDSYEQYF,TGTGCCAGCAGCTCCGGGACGGACTCCTACGAGCAGTACTTC
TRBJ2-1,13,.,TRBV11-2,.,CASSSGSYNEQFF,TGTGCCAGCAGCTCCGGATCCTACAATGAGCAGTTCTTC
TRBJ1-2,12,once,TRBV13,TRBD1,CASSSDRGGYTF,TGTGCCAGCAGCTCAGACAGGGGTGGCTACACCTTC
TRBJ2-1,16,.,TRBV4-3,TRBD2,CASSQREGLAGDEQFF,TGCGCCAGCAGCCAAAGGGAGGGACTAGCGGGAGATGAGCAGTTCTTC
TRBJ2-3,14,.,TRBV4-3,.,CASSQDWVSDTQYF,TGCGCCAGCAGCCAAGACTGGGTTTCGGATACGCAGTATTTT
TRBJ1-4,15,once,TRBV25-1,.,CASSETRGGVEKLFF,TGTGCCAGCAGTGAGACCAGGGGTGGGGTTGAAAAACTGTTTTTT
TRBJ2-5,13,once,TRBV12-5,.,CASGLNQVGTQYF,TGTGCTAGTGGTCTCAATCAGGTGGGGACCCAGTACTTC
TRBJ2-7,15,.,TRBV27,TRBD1,CASSALGQGASEQYF,TGTGCCAGCAGTGCCCTTGGGCAGGGGGCGAGTGAGCAGTACTTC
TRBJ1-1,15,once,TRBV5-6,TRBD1,CASSLLGQGSNGAFF,TGTGCCAGCAGCCTCTTGGGACAGGGATCAAACGGAGCTTTCTTT
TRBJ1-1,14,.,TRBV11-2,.,CASSFSRGAPEAFF,TGTGCCAGCAGCTTCTCACGTGGGGCTCCTGAAGCTTTCTTT
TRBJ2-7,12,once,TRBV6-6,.,CATQKSSYEQYF,TGTGCCACCCAAAAAAGCTCCTACGAGCAGTACTTC
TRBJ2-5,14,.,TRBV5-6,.,CASSLAGVEETQYF,TGTGCCAGCAGCTTGGCCGGTGTTGAGGAGACCCAGTACTTC
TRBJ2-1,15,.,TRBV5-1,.,CASSANPRANNEQFF,TGCGCCAGCAGCGCAAACCCAAGGGCTAATAATGAGCAGTTCTTC
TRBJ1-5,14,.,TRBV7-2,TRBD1,CASSFGQGNQPQHF,TGTGCCAGCAGCTTCGGACAGGGCAATCAGCCCCAGCATTTT
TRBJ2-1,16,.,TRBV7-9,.,CASSASRAQSYNEQFF,TGTGCCAGCAGCGCGTCGCGGGCTCAGTCCTACAATGAGCAGTTCTTC
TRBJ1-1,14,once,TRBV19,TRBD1,CASSMRAGGTEAFF,TGTGCCAGTAGTATGAGGGCAGGGGGCACTGAAGCTTTCTTT
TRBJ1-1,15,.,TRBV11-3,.,CASGSGTAMNTEAFF,TGTGCCAGCGGGTCCGGGACCGCGATGAACACTGAAGCTTTCTTT
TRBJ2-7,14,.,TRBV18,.,CASSPQSYAYEQYF,TGTGCCAGCTCACCACAAAGTTATGCCTACGAGCAGTACTTC
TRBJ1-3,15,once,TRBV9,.,CASSDRSGAGNTIYF,TGTGCCAGCAGCGACCGAAGTGGGGCTGGAAACACCATATATTTT
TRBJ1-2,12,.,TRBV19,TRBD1,CASGQENYGYTF,TGTGCCTCCGGACAGGAGAACTATGGCTACACCTTC
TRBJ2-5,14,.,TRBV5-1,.,CASSLGPSEETQYF,TGCGCCAGCAGCTTGGGGCCCTCGGAAGAGACCCAGTACTTC
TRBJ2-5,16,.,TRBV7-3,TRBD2,CASSLTGGTVEETQYF,TGTGCCAGCAGCTTAACGGGGGGGACGGTGGAAGAGACCCAGTACTTC
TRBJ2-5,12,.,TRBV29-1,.,CSVEQRQETQYF,TGCAGCGTTGAACAACGCCAAGAGACCCAGTACTTC
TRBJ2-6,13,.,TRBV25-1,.,CASSDSWANVLTF,TGTGCCAGCAGTGATTCTTGGGCCAACGTCCTGACTTTC
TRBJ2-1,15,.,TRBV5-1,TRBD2,CASREGLAGGTEQFF,TGCGCCAGCAGGGAGGGACTAGCGGGAGGAACTGAGCAGTTCTTC
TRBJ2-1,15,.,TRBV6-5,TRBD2,CASSYGLAGGNEQFF,TGTGCCAGCAGCTACGGCCTAGCGGGGGGAAATGAGCAGTTCTTC
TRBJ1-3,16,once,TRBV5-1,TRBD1,CASSKTGGFSGNTIYF,TGCGCCAGCAGCAAAACAGGGGGATTCTCTGGAAACACCATATATTTT
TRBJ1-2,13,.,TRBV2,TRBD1,CASFMRGLYGYTF,TGTGCCAGCTTCATGAGGGGGCTCTATGGCTACACCTTC
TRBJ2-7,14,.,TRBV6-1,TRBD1,CASSDIGQVREQYF,TGTGCCAGCAGTGATATTGGACAGGTTCGCGAGCAGTACTTC
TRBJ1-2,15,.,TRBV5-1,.,CASSLGGGRNYGYTF,TGCGCCAGCAGCCTGGGAGGGGGGCGGAACTATGGCTACACCTTC
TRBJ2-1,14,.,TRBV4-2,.,CASSQDRGRNEQFF,TGTGCCAGCAGCCAAGACAGGGGCCGCAATGAGCAGTTCTTC
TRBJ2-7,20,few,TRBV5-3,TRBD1,CARSSRIGVLYRGRNREQYF,TGTGCCAGAAGCTCAAGGATTGGGGTACTATACAGGGGCCGAAATCGCGAGCAGTACTTC
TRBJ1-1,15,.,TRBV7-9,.,CASSGPIWSRTEAFF,TGTGCCAGCAGCGGACCTATTTGGAGTAGGACTGAAGCTTTCTTT
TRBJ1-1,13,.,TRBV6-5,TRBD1,CASRRGQGTEAFF,TGTGCCAGCAGACGCGGACAGGGAACTGAAGCTTTCTTT
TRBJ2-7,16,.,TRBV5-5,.,CASSLASIGGTYEQYF,TGTGCCAGCAGCTTGGCCAGTATTGGCGGAACCTACGAGCAGTACTTC
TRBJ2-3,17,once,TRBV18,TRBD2,CASSPVGGGGSTDTQYF,TGTGCCAGCTCACCCGTCGGGGGGGGCGGTAGCACAGATACGCAGTATTTT